The T cell receptor beta chain described here comes from a study of blood T cell repertoires in COVID-19. Study-level information: COVID-19 samples from acute and convalescent phases originated in the United States, Italy and Spain.

Assay used: immunoSEQ multiplex PCR; TCRdb lists only in-frame clones, some missing. The table lists a few hundred thousand clones, 75% to 90% of them singletons. Germline values: CDR1 LGHDT, CDR2 YNNKEL (reference sequence). CDR3 length equals 12 residues. V shed 5 bases and J shed 5 bases, with 10 bases lying between them. Study members were between about 18 and 100 years old and lived in some 26 US regions. Participants' own reports of clinical history determined their cohort assignment. For recovered donors of Cohort 3, there were two negative PCRs, clearance, or symptom resolution. The sequence was collected from a man aged 25 to 45 who had recovered from COVID-19. Sequencing input: PBMCs or T cells enriched from blood (not recorded which). The chain uses TRBV3-1 (or the pseudogene TRBV3-2) and TRBJ2-7; D not resolved. CDR3 in DNA: TGTGCCAGCAGCTATGGAGACCACGAGCAGTACTTC. Translated: CASSYGDHEQYF.